The following is a T cell receptor (beta chain) sequence with its context. Its antigen is as yet unknown. TCRdb processed the RT-PCR reads anew with MiXCR; each CDR3 protein has one entry. The sample lists a few hundred thousand distinct CDR3 sequences; 21% were seen once. This record belongs to a study of response to subunit inactivated influenza vaccine. The CDR3 extends over 18 amino acids. Unmatched junction bases numbered 16, after V lost 6 bases and J lost 0 bases. Germline V CDR1 and CDR2: MNHNS, SASEGT. Study results and limitations: Few new T cells, the authors suggested, are recruited by each seasonal influenza vaccination.

The specimen was PBMCs from blood, collected about 20 months after vaccination. This receptor was identified in a man between 50 and 69 years old who received an inactivated influenza vaccine. V usage is TRBV6-1 and J usage is TRBJ1-2, with 7 nucleotides matching TRBD1. The CDR3 nucleotides read TGTGCCAGCAGCTCGTCCAGAGGGACAGCTACTGCTAACTATGGCTACACCTTC. It translates to CASSSSRGTATANYGYTF.